The 8 T cell receptor beta chains given below trace back to one sample, sequenced in a study of metastatic and nonmetastatic thyroid tumors. Until they underwent thyroid surgery, no patient had received any treatment. MiXCR re-clonotyped the PCR reads for TCRdb. The table includes approximately 30,000 clones, around a quarter detected once. Sequencing was performed on blood. All receptors come from a female donor with papillary thyroid cancer or a benign thyroid nodule (not recorded which). Some clones in this sample may be carry-over from other donors' samples.

CDR3 loop: CASKFRGDTQYF. The CDR3 DNA sequence: TGTGCCAGCAAGTTTCGTGGAGATACGCAGTATTTT. The V and J genes are TRBV27 and TRBJ2-3; the D is unclear. There are 12 residues in the CDR3. Germline CDR1 and CDR2: MNHEY and SMNVEV (reference sequence). The V end lost 7 bases, the J end lost 5 bases, and 10 bases lay between the germline ends.

This clone was picked up a small number of times. The V and J genes are TRBV6-5 and TRBJ2-1, with 8 bases identical to TRBD1. V lost 2 bases and J lost 15; bases outside the gene matches: 6. From germline, CDR1 is MNHEY and CDR2 SVGAGI. This CDR3 comprises 12 residues. Here the CDR3 DNA reads TGTGCCAGCAGTTACGGGGGACAGGTGCTGTTCTTC. It is translated as CASSYGGQVLFF.

This clone has more than one count but fewer than ten. The J gene is TRBJ2-7, the V gene TRBV10-2; tentatively, D is TRBD2 (6 bases). CDR3 size: 12 residues. Looked up from germline, CDR1 is WSHSY and CDR2 is SAAADI. V gave up 5 bases and J gave up 7 bases, with 12 bases separating them. CDR3 protein: CASSQVRGEQYF. DNA for the CDR3: TGCGCCAGCAGTCAGGTACGGGGGGAGCAGTACTTC.

There are many counts of this clone. The chain couples TRBV19 to TRBJ2-7, with 9 bases aligning to TRBD2. This CDR3 is 14 amino acids long. The ends lost 5 bases at V and 4 bases at J; junction bases unmatched: 6. Germline assignment: CDR1 LNHDA and CDR2 SQIVND (reference sequence). The CDR3 loop is CASSEAGGIYEQYF. The CDR3 nucleotides read TGTGCCAGTAGTGAAGCGGGAGGTATATACGAGCAGTACTTC.

This clone was seen many times. CDR3: CASSPRLAASYEQYF. CDR3 DNA sequence: TGTGCCAGCAGCCCCCGACTAGCGGCCTCCTACGAGCAGTACTTC. The chain is built from TRBV11-2 and TRBJ2-7; 9 nucleotides match TRBD2. CDR3 length equals 15 residues. Germline V gene sequence: CDR1 SGHAT, CDR2 FQNNGV. V dropped 5 bases and J dropped 0; count of bases not matched to a gene: 5.

At least ten counts were recorded for this clone. The chain is built from TRBV28 and TRBJ1-2; no reliable D call. CDR1 MDHEN and CDR2 SYDVKM come from the germline V gene. There are 12 residues in the CDR3. V shed 2 bases and J shed 4 bases, with 5 bases lying between them. CDR3 loop: CASSLGVYGYTF. The CDR3 bases are TGTGCCAGCAGTTTAGGGGTCTATGGCTACACCTTC.

This chain joins TRBV20-1 and TRBJ2-1, with D perhaps TRBD1 (5 bases). This CDR3 contains 16 residues. The germline V gene encodes CDR1 DFQATT and CDR2 SNEGSKA (reference sequence). The V end lost 0 bases, the J end lost 5 bases, and 17 bases lay between the germline ends. The CDR3 sequence is CSARDPLWGYDNEQFF. The DNA of the CDR3 is TGCAGTGCTAGAGATCCACTCTGGGGCTACGACAATGAGCAGTTCTTC.

This clone was recorded many times. In the same sample, other DNA sequences code for this CDR3. The chain carries TRBV6-1 and TRBJ1-4, with 7 bases that match TRBD1. CDR1 is MNHNS and CDR2 is SASEGT in the germline V gene. V shed 2 bases, J shed 7 bases, and the junction held 10 bases outside the gene matches. This CDR3 is built from 16 residues. Here the CDR3 reads CASSENEGGGGEKLFF. For the CDR3, the DNA is TGTGCCAGCAGTGAAAATGAAGGGGGCGGAGGTGAAAAACTGTTTTTT.